This T cell receptor (beta chain) was retrieved from a study of shared clonotypes between healthy human individuals. The overall study: Researchers assigned three CD4 naive, three CD4 memory, two CD8 naive and one CD8 memory plate to each donor. Broader study findings: Despite large depth, rarefaction showed incomplete sorted-subset sequencing.

Sorted-subset replicate PCRs used about 180 ng DNA, roughly 28,000 T cell genomes. Sequencing was performed with immunoSEQ multiplex PCR; in TCRdb, only in-frame clones are kept and a portion is missing. The table records 600,000 to 700,000 clones, around four fifths of them present only once. This clone occurred a few times. Its cognate antigen is unknown. Sequenced input: memory CD4+ T cells sorted from blood. Subset specified: CD45RA-negative fraction. The TCR originated in a young woman in good health.

The CDR3 DNA reads as TGTGCCAGCAGGAGGGGACAGGTCAACACCGGGGAGCTGTTTTTT. This encodes CASRRGQVNTGELFF. The rearrangement joins TRBV2 to TRBJ2-2, with TRBD1 matching over 8 bases. The CDR3 loop spans 15 amino acids. CDR1 and CDR2 (germline): SNHLY, FYNNEI. The junction had 5 bases not matched to a gene; V was cut back by 6 bases and J by 2 bases.